This T cell receptor (beta chain) was sequenced during a study of T cell repertoires in cytomegalovirus infection. Study as a whole: Signatures in public TCR beta sequences pointed to both CMV infection and matching HLA type. Study-level results: Dominating the ex vivo response were TCR beta clonotypes that were CMV-specific and HLA-C-restricted. People with CMV and the relevant HLA were identified by cumulative public TCR beta family frequency.

Germline CDR1 reads SGHVS; CDR2 reads FQNEAQ. The junction had 12 bases not matched to a gene; V was cut back by 2 bases and J by 3 bases. This CDR3 is built from 18 residues. This clonotype was detected a few times. Its antigen is still unknown. TCRdb recomputed calls from the reads with MiXCR, one row per CDR3 protein. Of roughly 760,000 distinct CDR3 sequences listed, roughly 35% are singletons. The chain links TRBV7-8 to TRBJ2-5, with 10 bases matching TRBD2. This sequence was found in a human donor in good health (CMV status not recorded). Some clones in this sample may be carry-over from other donors' samples. Sequenced: PBMCs. The CDR3 DNA reads TGTGCCAGCAGCTTATTTTTCAGCGGGAGGGCCTCAGAAGAGACCCAGTACTTC. The encoded protein is CASSLFFSGRASEETQYF. The full variable domain, its missing parts supplied by reference TRBV7-8 and TRBJ2-5, is GAGVSQSPRYKVAKRGQDVALRCDPISGHVSLFWYQQALGQGPEFLTYFQNEAQLDKSGLPSDRFFAERPEGSVSTLKIQRTQQEDSAVYLCASSLFFSGRASEETQYFGPGTRLLVL.